Presented here are 26 T cell receptor beta chains from one specimen sequenced in a study of T cells in localized non-small cell lung cancer (dated by TCRdb to 2019 to 2021). Library generation was performed with the immunoSEQ multiplex PCR assay. This is the immuneACCESS table as TCRdb keeps it, with only in-frame sequences that have V and J called. A part of the clones is gone; compared with another copy, unresolved V genes explain less than half, and the rest is unexplained. Across this sample there are over 30,000 clones, with under 90% seen only once. The ten largest clones take up 3.5% to 5% of the sample. Sequencing used peripheral blood, obtained before any cancer treatment. These receptors came from a man aged 40-75 years with stage I lung adenocarcinoma.

This clone has a single count. The chain couples TRBV19 to TRBJ1-6; D is perhaps TRBD1 (6 bases). V shed 3 bases and J shed 8 bases, with 17 bases lying between them. Germline V gene data show CDR1 as LNHDA and CDR2 as SQIVND (reference sequence). The CDR3 is made up of 16 amino acids. In DNA form, the CDR3 reads TGTGCCAGTAGTATTGGTCCCTCAGGGGATTATTCACCCCTCCACTTT. It is translated as CASSIGPSGDYSPLHF. Using reference TRBV19 and TRBJ1-6 for the parts outside the CDR3, the full variable domain is DGGITQSPKYLFRKEGQNVTLSCEQNLNHDAMYWYRQDPGQGLRLIYYSQIVNDFQKGDIAEGYSVSREKKESFPLTVTSAQKNPTAFYLCASSIGPSGDYSPLHFGNGTRLTVT.

The rearrangement uses TRBV11-2 and TRBJ2-5, with 11 bases aligning to TRBD2. The CDR3 sequence is 17 residues long. The ends lost 6 bases at V and 3 bases at J; junction bases unmatched: 12. Looked up from germline, CDR1 is SGHAT and CDR2 is FQNNGV. In DNA, the CDR3 is TGTGCCAGCAGGCTAGAGTATAGCGGGGGGGCCGAAGAGACCCAGTACTTC. Translating gives CASRLEYSGGAEETQYF.

The J gene is TRBJ1-2, the V gene TRBV6-5; the D gene is possibly TRBD1 (5 bases). Trimming cost V 7 bases and J 6 bases, with 15 bases left between them. CDR3 length equals 13 residues. Germline loops: CDR1 MNHEY, CDR2 SVGAGI. The CDR3 region is CASTRTREDGYTF. CDR3 sequence (DNA): TGTGCCAGCACCCGGACAAGGGAGGATGGCTACACCTTC.

The chain is built from TRBV7-2 and TRBJ2-5, with D unclear. V was pared by 5 bases and J by 5 bases, with 12 bases between. Germline values: CDR1 SGHTA, CDR2 FQGNSA. The CDR3 loop spans 13 amino acids. CDR3 residues: CASSLRWRETQYF. DNA for the CDR3: TGTGCCAGCAGCCTCCGGTGGCGGGAGACCCAGTACTTC. The variable domain in full, completed from reference TRBV7-2 and TRBJ2-5, reads GAGVSQSPSNKVTEKGKDVELRCDPISGHTALYWYRQSLGQGLEFLIYFQGNSAPDKSGLPSDRFSAERTGGSVSTLTIQRTQQEDSAVYLCASSLRWRETQYFGPGTRLLVL.

The J gene is TRBJ1-1, the V gene TRBV29-1; perhaps TRBD1 as D (6 bases). The germline V gene encodes CDR1 SQVTM and CDR2 ANQGSEA. The CDR3 extends over 13 amino acids. Trimming left V 1 base short and J 2 bases short, with 8 bases between. The DNA of the CDR3 is TGCAGCGTTGAAGGGGGGCTCAACACTGAAGCTTTCTTT. This codes for CSVEGGLNTEAFF.

The chain has TRBV27 and TRBJ2-3; TRBD2 aligns across 10 bases. CDR1 is MNHEY and CDR2 is SMNVEV in the germline V gene (reference sequence). CDR3 length: 15 amino acids. The V and J ends lost 1 base and 6 bases, in that order; junction bases with no gene match: 4. CDR3: CASSLLASGGDTQYF. The CDR3 DNA follows: TGTGCCAGCAGTTTATTGGCTAGCGGGGGTGATACGCAGTATTTT.

The chain employs TRBV4-2 and TRBJ2-2, with a possible D match to TRBD2 (5 bases). This CDR3 contains 15 residues. Trimming took off 5 bases at V and 2 bases at J, with 12 bases between the two ends. CDR1 and CDR2 from the germline V gene are LGHNA and YNFKEQ. The CDR3 nucleotides are TGTGCCAGCAGCGACCTAGGGAGCAACACCGGGGAGCTGTTTTTT. This codes for CASSDLGSNTGELFF.

The CDR3 coding sequence is TGTGCCAGCAGCTACAGGGGAGGTACGCAGTATTTT. Encoded protein: CASSYRGGTQYF. The chain links TRBV5-8 to TRBJ2-3; possible D gene TRBD1, 7 bases. The germline gives CDR1 SGHTS, CDR2 YDEGEE. V was pared by 3 bases and J by 8 bases, with 10 bases between. This CDR3 spans 12 amino acids.

This rearrangement joins TRBV13 to TRBJ1-2; D gene ambiguous. This CDR3 has 9 amino acids. CDR1 and CDR2 from the germline V gene are PRHDT and FYEKMQ (reference sequence). The V gene lost 5 bases and the J gene lost 9 bases, with 4 bases spanning the gap. The CDR3 is CASSPSYTF. The CDR3 DNA sequence: TGTGCCAGCAGCCCCAGCTACACCTTC.

The chain combines TRBV9 with TRBJ1-1, with D possibly TRBD1 on 5 matching bases. The CDR3 extends over 14 amino acids. V was cut by 5 bases and J by 4 bases, with 15 bases left in between. Looked up from germline, CDR1 is SGDLS and CDR2 is YYNGEE. The CDR3 here is CASSVRAGVTEAFF. The CDR3 nucleotides read TGTGCCAGCAGTGTCAGGGCAGGTGTCACTGAAGCTTTCTTT.

The chain recombines TRBV2 with TRBJ1-3, with no clear D. The CDR3 runs 16 residues. CDR1 and CDR2 (germline): SNHLY, FYNNEI. V was pared by 8 bases and J by 0 bases, with 17 bases between. The CDR3 sequence is CASLSPLANSGNTIYF. In nucleotides, the CDR3 is TGTGCCAGCCTCTCACCGCTGGCGAACTCTGGAAACACCATATATTTT. Looking up the rest from reference TRBV2 and TRBJ1-3 gives the full variable domain: EPEVTQTPSHQVTQMGQEVILRCVPISNHLYFYWYRQILGQKVEFLVSFYNNEISEKSEIFDDQFSVERPDGSNFTLKIRSTKLEDSAMYFCASLSPLANSGNTIYFGEGSWLTVV.

As concerns this clone: One junction end does not reproduce the germline sequence, and a read error may be involved. This chain uses TRBV10-3 with TRBJ1-4; unclear D gene. Per germline, CDR1 ENHRY and CDR2 SYGVKD. This CDR3 has 13 residues. CDR3 in DNA: TGTGCCATCACTGAGGAGCGGGGTGAAAAACTGTTTTTT. It translates to CAITEERGEKLFF.

The V call is TRBV6-5, the J call TRBJ2-7; D gene uncertain. The CDR3 is made up of 13 amino acids. V gave up 5 bases and J gave up 6 bases, with 14 bases separating them. The germline V gene encodes CDR1 MNHEY and CDR2 SVGAGI. Here the CDR3 DNA reads TGTGCCAGCAGTAGTTCGTCCCTCGTCGAGCAGTACTTC. The encoded protein is CASSSSSLVEQYF.

V usage is TRBV5-1 and J usage is TRBJ1-1; D is unclear. CDR3 length equals 13 residues. V was trimmed by 1 base and J by 9 bases, leaving 13 bases between them. Per the germline V gene, CDR1 is SGHRS and CDR2 is YFSETQ. CDR3 loop: CASSLSRGQKAFF. The CDR3 DNA reads as TGCGCCAGCAGCTTGTCCCGAGGGCAGAAAGCTTTCTTT.

The chain links TRBV14 to TRBJ2-1; 9 nucleotides agree with TRBD2. V was pared by 5 bases and J by 0 bases, with 2 bases of the junction left unmatched. Germline V gene sequence: CDR1 SGHDN, CDR2 FVKESK. The CDR3 is 15 residues long. The CDR3 nucleotides are TGTGCCAGCAGCTATAGCGGGGGCTCCTACAATGAGCAGTTCTTC. This sequence encodes CASSYSGGSYNEQFF.

J is TRBJ1-2 and V is TRBV19, with unresolved D. Deletions cut 7 bases from V and 5 bases from J, with 26 bases between. The germline V gene encodes CDR1 LNHDA and CDR2 SQIVND (reference sequence). The CDR3 runs to 17 residues. Written as DNA, the CDR3 is TGTGCCAGTACCCCTCGAGGGCTAGGAGGGAACCTTTATGGCTACACCTTC. Translation gives CASTPRGLGGNLYGYTF.

Judged by abundance, this clone is medium-sized. The chain has TRBV29-1 and TRBJ2-7; D might be TRBD2 (5 bases). The germline V and J ends were trimmed by 7 bases and 7 bases, with 17 bases remaining between them. The CDR3 length is 12 residues. Germline-derived CDR1 and CDR2 are SQVTM and ANQGSEA. This chain's CDR3 is CSGTGEGGEQYF. CDR3 sequence (DNA): TGCAGCGGGACCGGGGAAGGCGGGGAGCAGTACTTC.

V usage is TRBV30 and J usage is TRBJ2-5, with 7 bases lining up with TRBD1. This CDR3 is 16 amino acids long. Germline loops: CDR1 GTSNPN, CDR2 SVGIG (reference sequence). V trimming: 3 bases; J trimming: 5 bases; junction bases outside the gene matches: 15. The DNA for the CDR3 is TGTGCCTGGAGCCTTAGACAGGGTGTTATAGAGGAGACCCAGTACTTC. It specifies CAWSLRQGVIEETQYF.

The chain employs TRBV29-1 and TRBJ2-5; TRBD1 agrees at 7 bases. This CDR3 has 15 amino acids. Trimming removed 1 base from V and 2 bases from J; junction bases left unmatched: 7. CDR1 SQVTM and CDR2 ANQGSEA come from the germline V gene. CDR3: CSVEGRQGGQETQYF. The CDR3 bases are TGCAGCGTTGAAGGGAGACAGGGTGGTCAAGAGACCCAGTACTTC.

The CDR3 is CSVEATGNIQYF. DNA of the CDR3: TGCAGCGTTGAAGCAACAGGGAACATTCAGTACTTC. The rearrangement links TRBV29-1 to TRBJ2-4, with D possibly matching TRBD1 (6 bases). Trimming cost V 1 base and J 7 bases, with 8 bases left between them. The CDR3 consists of 12 residues. CDR1 is SQVTM, CDR2 ANQGSEA, per germline. The entire variable domain, with the rest obtained from reference TRBV29-1 and TRBJ2-4, is as follows: SAVISQKPSRDICQRGTSLTIQCQVDSQVTMMFWYRQQPGQSLTLIATANQGSEATYESGFVIDKFPISRPNLTFSTLTVSNMSPEDSSIYLCSVEATGNIQYFGAGTRLSVL.

By share, this clone counts as medium-sized. V usage is TRBV5-1 and J usage is TRBJ2-2, with 8 bases lining up with TRBD2. Germline CDR1 SGHRS, CDR2 YFSETQ. There are 16 residues in the CDR3. V lost 0 bases, J lost 1 base, and 2 bases stayed unmatched. CDR3 sequence (DNA): TGCGCCAGCAGCTTGGTAGCGGGGTTGAACACCGGGGAGCTGTTTTTT. It encodes CASSLVAGLNTGELFF.

The V call is TRBV27, the J call TRBJ2-2, with TRBD2 identical over 10 bases. Germline values: CDR1 MNHEY, CDR2 SMNVEV (reference sequence). V lost 5 bases to trimming and J lost 5 bases; unmatched junction nucleotides: 14. The length of the CDR3 is 18 residues. The CDR3 DNA sequence: TGTGCCAGCAGTCCCCAAGTCTTAGCGGGGGGCCCAACCGGGGAGCTGTTTTTT. This sequence encodes CASSPQVLAGGPTGELFF.

This clone was recorded once. The chain carries TRBV2 and TRBJ2-1; no definite D call. The CDR3 loop spans 13 amino acids. Per germline, CDR1 SNHLY and CDR2 FYNNEI. V lost 8 bases and J 5 bases, leaving 13 bases between the germline ends. The CDR3 is CASLEFSHNEQFF. In nucleotides, the CDR3 is TGTGCCAGCCTAGAGTTTTCCCACAATGAGCAGTTCTTC.

The genes are TRBV2 and TRBJ2-2; D is ambiguous. V lost 4 bases and J lost 4, with 13 bases in between. This CDR3 region has 15 residues. From germline, CDR1 is SNHLY and CDR2 FYNNEI. This CDR3 reads CASSAGTRGTGELFF. CDR3 sequence (DNA): TGTGCCAGCAGTGCGGGCACCCGCGGCACCGGGGAGCTGTTTTTT.

V usage is TRBV5-1 and J usage is TRBJ2-2; D gene unclear. Germline V lookup: CDR1 SGHRS, CDR2 YFSETQ. This CDR3 contains 13 residues. Trimming took off 4 bases at V and 1 base at J, with 5 bases between the two ends. The CDR3 spells CASSVKNTGELFF. The DNA of the CDR3 is TGCGCCAGCAGCGTGAAGAACACCGGGGAGCTGTTTTTT.

V and J are TRBV6-1 and TRBJ1-5; D might be TRBD1 (6 bases). Looked up from germline, CDR1 is MNHNS and CDR2 is SASEGT. Trimming removed 3 bases from V and 0 bases from J, with 9 bases in between. The CDR3 length is 15 residues. The DNA for the CDR3 is TGTGCCAGCAGTGATGGGGGGGCTAGCAATCAGCCCCAGCATTTT. Its protein product is CASSDGGASNQPQHF.